This T cell receptor beta chain originates from a study of lymphopenia after photon versus proton radiotherapy. The CDR3 length is 15 residues. The ends lost 3 bases at V and 3 bases at J; junction bases unmatched: 3. CDR1 and CDR2 (germline): LNHDA, SQIVND (reference sequence). Study observations and caveats: Post-nadir TCR diversity decline inversely tracked overall survival among those who died.

TCRdb keeps only in-frame clones here, not all; method: immunoSEQ multiplex PCR. The repertoire includes about 55,000 clones, around 85% of them detected once, and approximately 2% sits in the top ten. To note about this clone: Its antigen is undetermined.

The rearrangement joins TRBV19 to TRBJ2-7; 12 bases align to TRBD1. The receptor was isolated from a man aged 60-69 years with pancreatic cancer. The sequencing used peripheral blood, collected from a patient treated with proton-based radiotherapy. CDR3 sequence reads: CASSIRDRGLYEQYF. CDR3 coding DNA: TGTGCCAGTAGTATCAGGGACAGGGGGCTCTACGAGCAGTACTTC.